These T cell receptor beta chains were read from a single sample in a study of CD8 T cells in Susac syndrome. Each CDR3 protein gets one entry after TCRdb re-called the immunoSEQ multiplex PCR reads with MiXCR. The sample contains approximately 160,000 distinct CDR3 sequences, approximately 93% of which appear only once. Source material: CD4+ T cells from PBMCs. The receptors were sampled from a human donor with multiple sclerosis. The CDR3 runs from the conserved cysteine through the conserved F or W. The order of the fields is V gene, clone size, J gene, D gene, CDR3 protein, CDR3 DNA. A D gene is named only where the DNA matches it firmly. Clone size is stated in some rows and not others, as once, few, many or a class when expanded.

v_gene: TRBV20-1
abundance: NA
j_gene: TRBJ2-7
d_gene: NA
CDR3aa: CSATTRDGYEQYF
CDR3nt: TGCAGTGCAACAACCCGGGACGGCTACGAGCAGTACTTC

v_gene: TRBV7-9
abundance: NA
j_gene: TRBJ2-3
d_gene: TRBD1
CDR3aa: CASSFAGGDTQYF
CDR3nt: TGTGCCAGCAGCTTTGCAGGGGGAGATACGCAGTATTTT

v_gene: TRBV30
abundance: NA
j_gene: TRBJ1-3
d_gene: NA
CDR3aa: CAWSEQGKGSSGNTIYF
CDR3nt: TGTGCCTGGAGTGAACAGGGAAAAGGAAGCTCTGGAAACACCATATATTTT

v_gene: TRBV5-1
abundance: NA
j_gene: TRBJ2-3
d_gene: TRBD2
CDR3aa: CASSRGLAGDDTQYF
CDR3nt: TGCGCCAGCAGCAGGGGACTAGCGGGAGACGATACGCAGTATTTT

v_gene: TRBV9
abundance: NA
j_gene: TRBJ2-3
d_gene: NA
CDR3aa: CASSEGGTDTQYF
CDR3nt: TGTGCCAGCAGCGAAGGTGGCACAGATACGCAGTATTTT

v_gene: TRBV12-5
abundance: NA
j_gene: TRBJ2-3
d_gene: NA
CDR3aa: CASGLPSTDTQYF
CDR3nt: TGTGCTAGTGGTCTACCCTCCACAGATACGCAGTATTTT

v_gene: TRBV29-1
abundance: NA
j_gene: TRBJ2-1
d_gene: TRBD2
CDR3aa: CSVEDYSSGRAAYNEQFF
CDR3nt: TGCAGCGTTGAAGATTATTCTAGCGGGAGGGCCGCCTACAATGAGCAGTTCTTC

v_gene: TRBV3-1
abundance: NA
j_gene: TRBJ1-3
d_gene: NA
CDR3aa: CASSHGALGNTIYF
CDR3nt: TGTGCCAGCAGCCACGGGGCCCTTGGAAACACCATATATTTT

v_gene: TRBV11-2
abundance: NA
j_gene: TRBJ2-7
d_gene: TRBD1
CDR3aa: CASSLDQGFFGQGDYEQYF
CDR3nt: TGTGCCAGCAGCTTAGATCAGGGGTTCTTTGGACAGGGAGACTACGAGCAGTACTTC

v_gene: TRBV2
abundance: NA
j_gene: TRBJ1-4
d_gene: TRBD1
CDR3aa: CASSPGGDSEKLFF
CDR3nt: TGTGCCAGCAGCCCCGGAGGGGACAGCGAAAAACTGTTTTTT

v_gene: TRBV5-4
abundance: NA
j_gene: TRBJ1-4
d_gene: NA
CDR3aa: CASSITSGEKLFF
CDR3nt: TGTGCCAGCAGCATCACCTCGGGGGAAAAACTGTTTTTT

v_gene: TRBV30
abundance: NA
j_gene: TRBJ2-5
d_gene: NA
CDR3aa: CAWSVGGNQETQYF
CDR3nt: TGTGCCTGGAGTGTAGGAGGGAACCAAGAGACCCAGTACTTC

v_gene: TRBV28
abundance: NA
j_gene: TRBJ2-7
d_gene: NA
CDR3aa: CASSLYRKPHEQYF
CDR3nt: TGTGCCAGCAGTCTCTACCGGAAGCCCCACGAGCAGTACTTC

v_gene: TRBV6-1
abundance: once
j_gene: TRBJ2-5
d_gene: TRBD1
CDR3aa: CASSPGQGPTQYF
CDR3nt: TGTGCCAGCAGTCCGGGACAGGGGCCGACCCAGTACTTC

v_gene: TRBV20-1
abundance: NA
j_gene: TRBJ1-2
d_gene: NA
CDR3aa: CSARRPQDYGYTF
CDR3nt: TGCAGTGCTAGAAGGCCTCAAGACTATGGCTACACCTTC

v_gene: TRBV3-1
abundance: NA
j_gene: TRBJ1-3
d_gene: NA
CDR3aa: CASSPQGDTIYF
CDR3nt: TGTGCCAGCAGCCCTCAGGGAGACACCATATATTTT

v_gene: TRBV9
abundance: NA
j_gene: TRBJ2-2
d_gene: NA
CDR3aa: CASSVVGHGELFF
CDR3nt: TGTGCCAGCAGCGTAGTGGGGCACGGGGAGCTGTTTTTT

v_gene: TRBV5-6
abundance: once
j_gene: TRBJ2-7
d_gene: TRBD1
CDR3aa: CASSFGTGLGEQYF
CDR3nt: TGTGCCAGCAGCTTTGGGACAGGGTTGGGGGAGCAGTACTTC

v_gene: TRBV7-7
abundance: NA
j_gene: TRBJ2-2
d_gene: TRBD1
CDR3aa: CASSPGQGPWSLNTGELFF
CDR3nt: TGTGCCAGCAGCCCAGGACAGGGACCGTGGTCGCTTAACACCGGGGAGCTGTTTTTT